The 7 T cell receptor beta chains in this list originate from one sample, sequenced in a study of cytomegalovirus exposure and HLA in healthy donors. Researchers ran the PCR with 60 Vbeta and 13 Jbeta primers. TCRdb's table, derived via immunoSEQ multiplex PCR, lists solely in-frame clones and lacks some. The sample has 75,000 to 90,000 clones, less than 85% seen once. The sequencing sample was made of PBMCs. Source of these receptors: a man between 60 and 75 years old in good health and CMV-seronegative.

This clone was recorded a few times. V gene TRBV2 combines with J gene TRBJ2-1; weak D call: TRBD2 (6 bases). This CDR3 comprises 16 residues. The V end was cut by 1 base, the J end by 7 bases, with 17 bases between. CDR1 and CDR2 from the germline V gene are SNHLY and FYNNEI. The CDR3 protein is CASSEGTGDWGNEQFF. Written as DNA, the CDR3 is TGTGCCAGCAGTGAAGGGACGGGGGACTGGGGGAATGAGCAGTTCTTC.

V is TRBV5-6 and J is TRBJ2-3; D is undetermined. V lost 0 bases and J 2 bases, leaving 13 bases between the germline ends. The germline V gene has CDR1 SGHDT and CDR2 YYEEEE. The CDR3 has 16 amino acids. CDR3 amino acids: CASSLEKLGLTDTQYF. CDR3 DNA: TGTGCCAGCAGCTTGGAGAAATTGGGCCTCACAGATACGCAGTATTTT.

This clone has just one count. J is TRBJ2-2 and V is TRBV7-9; perhaps TRBD2 as D (7 bases). CDR1 SEHNR and CDR2 FQNEAQ come from the germline V gene (reference sequence). With 7 bases removed from V and 5 bases from J, the gap between germline ends came to 23 bases. This CDR3 has 17 amino acids. The CDR3 nucleotides read TGTGCCAGCACCCAAGGAGAGGGGGGGCTCGGGACCGGGGAGCTGTTTTTT. It codes for CASTQGEGGLGTGELFF.

This chain uses TRBV19 with TRBJ2-2, with D perhaps TRBD2 (5 bases). The CDR3 runs to 15 residues. Germline CDR1 is LNHDA and CDR2 is SQIVND (reference sequence). The germline V and J ends were trimmed by 9 bases and 0 bases, with 14 bases remaining between them. The CDR3 bases are TGTGCCAGCCGAGACTACTTTGCGAACACCGGGGAGCTGTTTTTT. Protein sequence: CASRDYFANTGELFF.

This clone has a single count. This sequence joins TRBV7-9 and TRBJ2-6, with 8 bases matching TRBD1. The CDR3 is 15 amino acids. Germline assignment: CDR1 SEHNR and CDR2 FQNEAQ (reference sequence). V dropped 5 bases and J dropped 2; count of bases not matched to a gene: 2. The CDR3 protein is CASSVQGAGANVLTF. CDR3 bases: TGTGCCAGCAGCGTACAGGGGGCTGGGGCCAACGTCCTGACTTTC.

This chain joins TRBV27 and TRBJ1-2; weak D call: TRBD1 (5 bases). This CDR3 comprises 12 residues. Trimming left V 8 bases short and J 2 bases short, with 9 bases between. CDR1 is MNHEY and CDR2 is SMNVEV in the germline V gene (reference sequence). The CDR3 reads CASGRTNYGYTF. CDR3 DNA: TGTGCCAGCGGGCGGACAAACTATGGCTACACCTTC.

The rearrangement joins TRBV6-5 to TRBJ1-6; a possible D gene is TRBD1 (5 bases). CDR3 length: 13 amino acids. V lost 2 bases and J 11 bases, leaving 10 bases between the germline ends. CDR1 and CDR2 (germline): MNHEY, SVGAGI. The CDR3: CASSYGAGTPLHF. The DNA of the CDR3 is TGTGCCAGCAGTTACGGGGCAGGGACACCCCTCCACTTT.